This TCR beta chain was observed in a study of blood T cell repertoires in COVID-19. Study-wide context: PBMCs, B-cell-depleted T cells, or T cells provided the cDNA or gDNA that made up the material.

Germline CDR1 LNHDA, CDR2 SQIVND (reference sequence). J lost 3 bases, V lost 4 bases, and 0 bases had no gene match. This CDR3 spans 12 amino acids. Per the authors' pipeline: Reference gene primer amplification gave nucleated cell count estimates. TCRdb's table, derived via immunoSEQ multiplex PCR, lists solely in-frame clones and lacks some. The DNA was the basis for D and trimming; V, J and clone size are from that table. The sample gives 45,000 to 55,000 clones, 88% of which show up once; about 3.2% is in the top ten. Sequencing was performed on peripheral blood. The genes are TRBV19 and TRBJ2-7; 7 positions agree with TRBD1. The TCR comes from a human donor in a cohort sampled during active COVID-19. As DNA, the CDR3 is TGTGCCAGTAGTAGGGACAGCTACGAGCAGTACTTC. Protein: CASSRDSYEQYF.